This T cell receptor beta chain is from a study of a mutant IDH1 vaccine in newly diagnosed glioma. Study-level background: Treated individuals were around 60% male and roughly 40% female, averaging approximately 40 years of age. Week 35 was assigned to visit V12, and week 47 was assigned to visit V13. Notes on the study in general: Variations in leading peripheral T cell clonotypes appeared to have no connection with pseudoprogression.

To note about this clone: Its antigen is undetermined.

This table comes from immunoSEQ multiplex PCR, and its TCRdb copy is limited to in-frame clones, with some not included. The sample holds about 32,000 clones; around four fifths are singletons and the top ten take 11%. Sample time point: week 35, safety follow-up. Each dose of the vaccine consisted of 300 ug of mutant IDH1 20-mer peptide, with topical imiquimod. Patients had eight vaccinations, in weeks 1, 3, 5, 7, 11, 15, 19 and 23. The CDR3 consists of 13 residues. V dropped 6 bases and J dropped 3; count of bases not matched to a gene: 5. CDR1 is MNHEY and CDR2 is SMNVEV in the germline V gene (reference sequence).

The sample here was PBMCs, taken from a glioma patient whose treatment included an IDH1 peptide vaccine. This TCR was sampled from a woman aged 40 to 50 with glioma. This rearrangement joins TRBV27 to TRBJ2-7; TRBD2 matches 7 bases. CDR3 loop: CASRDRGDYEQYF. In nucleotides, the CDR3 is TGTGCCAGCAGGGACCGGGGGGACTACGAGCAGTACTTC.